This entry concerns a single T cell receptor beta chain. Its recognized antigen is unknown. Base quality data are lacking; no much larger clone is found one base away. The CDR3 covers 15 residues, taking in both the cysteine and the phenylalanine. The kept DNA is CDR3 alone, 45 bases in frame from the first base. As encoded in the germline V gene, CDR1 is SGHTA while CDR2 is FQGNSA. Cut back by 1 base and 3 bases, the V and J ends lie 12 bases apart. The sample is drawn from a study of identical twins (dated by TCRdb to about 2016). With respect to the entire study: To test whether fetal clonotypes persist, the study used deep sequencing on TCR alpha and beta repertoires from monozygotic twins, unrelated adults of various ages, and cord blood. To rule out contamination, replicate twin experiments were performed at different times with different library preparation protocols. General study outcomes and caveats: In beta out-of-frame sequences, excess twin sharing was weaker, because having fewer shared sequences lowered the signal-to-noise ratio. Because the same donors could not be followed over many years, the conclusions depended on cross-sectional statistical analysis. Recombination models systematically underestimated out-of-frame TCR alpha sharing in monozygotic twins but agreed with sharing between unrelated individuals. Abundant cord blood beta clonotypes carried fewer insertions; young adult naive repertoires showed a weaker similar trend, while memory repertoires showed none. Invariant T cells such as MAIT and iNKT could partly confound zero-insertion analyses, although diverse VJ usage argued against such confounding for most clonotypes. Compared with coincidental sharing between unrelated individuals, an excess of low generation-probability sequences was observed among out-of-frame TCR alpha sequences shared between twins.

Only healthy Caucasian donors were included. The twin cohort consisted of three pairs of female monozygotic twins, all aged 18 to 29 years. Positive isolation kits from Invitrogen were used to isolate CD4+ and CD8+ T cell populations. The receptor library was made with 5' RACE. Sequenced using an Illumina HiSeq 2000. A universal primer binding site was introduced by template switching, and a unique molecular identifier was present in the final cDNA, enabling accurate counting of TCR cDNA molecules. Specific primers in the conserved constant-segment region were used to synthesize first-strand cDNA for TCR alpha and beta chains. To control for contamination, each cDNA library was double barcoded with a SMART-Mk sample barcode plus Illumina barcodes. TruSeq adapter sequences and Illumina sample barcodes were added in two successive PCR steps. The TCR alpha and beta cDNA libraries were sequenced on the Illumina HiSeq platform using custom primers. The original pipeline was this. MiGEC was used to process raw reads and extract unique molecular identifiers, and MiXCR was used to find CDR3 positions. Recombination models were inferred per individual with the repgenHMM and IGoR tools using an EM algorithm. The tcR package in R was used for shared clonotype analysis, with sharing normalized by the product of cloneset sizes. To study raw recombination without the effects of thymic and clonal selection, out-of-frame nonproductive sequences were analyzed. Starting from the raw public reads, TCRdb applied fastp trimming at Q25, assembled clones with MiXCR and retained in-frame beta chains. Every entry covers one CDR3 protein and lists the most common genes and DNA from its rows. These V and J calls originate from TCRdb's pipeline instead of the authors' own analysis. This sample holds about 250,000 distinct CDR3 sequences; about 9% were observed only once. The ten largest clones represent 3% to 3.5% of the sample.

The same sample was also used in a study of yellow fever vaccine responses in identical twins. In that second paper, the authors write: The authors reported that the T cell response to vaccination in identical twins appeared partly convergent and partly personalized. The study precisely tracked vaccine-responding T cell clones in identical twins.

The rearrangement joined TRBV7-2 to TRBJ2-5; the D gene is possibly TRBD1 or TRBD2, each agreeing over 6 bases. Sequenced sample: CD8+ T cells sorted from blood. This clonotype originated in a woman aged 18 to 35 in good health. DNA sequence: TGTGCCAGCAGCTTAGGATGGGGGGCAGAAGAGACCCAGTACTTC. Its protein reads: CASSLGWGAEETQYF.